This T cell receptor beta chain was found in a study of T cells in Graves' hyperthyroidism and ophthalmopathy (dated by TCRdb to about 2019). Looking at the study overall: Peripheral blood was sampled at the time of initial diagnosis, prior to any treatment. To identify TCR V-J signatures that set the groups apart, the researchers used a discovery cohort of about a hundred patients, made up of roughly 40 with Graves' ophthalmopathy and some 58 with stable Graves' hyperthyroidism. An independent validation cohort of around 19 hyperthyroidism patients and some 15 patients who later progressed to ophthalmopathy tested prospective prediction of ophthalmopathy. The 80 to 100 discovery patients were randomly divided into training and test sets at a 7:3 ratio. In six Graves' hyperthyroidism patients, the study also compared T-cell repertoires from thyroid tissue with T-cell repertoires from blood. After blood sampling, hyperthyroidism patients were treated with methimazole at a starting dose of 30 mg daily, and ophthalmopathy patients were treated with high-dose intravenous methylprednisolone. According to the paper, TCR Vbeta CDR3 sequencing was carried out on 135 peripheral blood samples, which came from approximately 41 ophthalmopathy, approximately 72 hyperthyroidism and 17 progressor patients. What the authors observed across the whole study: In validation, the model predicted progression to ophthalmopathy with 55% to 71% sensitivity and less than 80% specificity, a median of roughly seven months before onset. Most expanded thyroid clonotypes (frequency above 0.001) were also found in blood, which suggests that blood repertoires may mirror thyroid immune responses. A model built on a 13 V-J signature distinguished ophthalmopathy from stable hyperthyroidism, reaching about 89% sensitivity and 81.08% specificity in cross-validation and 80%/75% in testing. No statistical method was used to fix the sample size in advance, and group allocation was not hidden from the investigators.

The CDR3 contains 16 residues, cysteine and phenylalanine counted. The entry retains the CDR3 DNA only, 48 bases that are in frame from base 1. CDR1 and CDR2, per the germline V gene (reference sequence), are LNHNV and YYDKDF. The TCR beta CDR3 regions were amplified from the RNA transcripts. The first round of RT-PCR for the TCR CDR3 was performed with the HTBI primer set and the Qiagen OneStep RT-PCR kit. Libraries were constructed in a second round of multiplex PCR, after which size selection and purification were performed. Sequencing of the libraries was done on an Illumina HiSeq2000 using paired-end 100 bp reads. Per the authors' processing: Raw data were processed with SOAPnuke, discarding reads with adapters, uncalled bases, mean Phred below 15, or no exact constant-primer or identifier match. COPE v1.2.5 was used to merge the high-quality paired reads, and each unique nucleotide sequence was defined as a clonotype. MiTCR v1.1 was used to align the clonotypes against IMGT TRBV, TRBD and TRBJ reference segments. Only V-J combinations with frequency above 0.0001, covering about 99% of repertoires, were analysed. The TCS score was defined as the ratio of F50 (clonal expansion) to E x V (chaos), calculated using BLOSUM62-based TCRdist between CDR3 peptides within each V-J. Welch's t-statistics and random forest reduced 450 to 600 V-J features to about 13, which were used in a naive Bayes classifier (R e1071). Starting from the raw public reads, TCRdb applied fastp trimming at Q25, assembled clones with MiXCR and retained in-frame beta chains. Identical CDR3 proteins give one entry, which carries the most common genes and DNA. The V and J calls shown here were made by TCRdb, not taken from the authors' results. Recorded for this sample are 450,000 to 650,000 distinct CDR3 sequences; less than 25% of them occurred a single time. The ten largest clones add up to 26% of the sample.

Stable Graves' hyperthyroidism was defined as no progression to ophthalmopathy during 18 months of follow-up. Hyperthyroidism patients were aged 18 to 65 years and newly diagnosed, with disease duration of less than 2 months. Any patient with an uncontrolled infection, another autoimmune disease, pregnancy or lactation was excluded. Clinical symptoms, serum thyroxine and TRAb, thyroid ultrasound, and orbital computed tomography formed the basis for the diagnoses. PBMCs were isolated from more than 9 ml of fresh peripheral blood by Ficoll-Paque density gradient centrifugation. Total RNA was extracted with Trizol reagent, and quality was checked on an Agilent 2100 Bioanalyzer. This clonotype was seen ten or more times. It lacks a known antigen. Germline and junction disagree at one end, which may indicate a read error.

Sequenced material: blood. The clonotype comes from a man aged 18 to 30 with Graves' hyperthyroidism. Recombination connected TRBV15 to TRBJ2-2; the D gene remains uncertain. The nucleotide sequence reads TGTGCCACCAGCAGGCGAGGACGGTCGAACTCCGGGGAGCTGTTTTTT. Its protein reads: CATSRRGRSNSGELFF.